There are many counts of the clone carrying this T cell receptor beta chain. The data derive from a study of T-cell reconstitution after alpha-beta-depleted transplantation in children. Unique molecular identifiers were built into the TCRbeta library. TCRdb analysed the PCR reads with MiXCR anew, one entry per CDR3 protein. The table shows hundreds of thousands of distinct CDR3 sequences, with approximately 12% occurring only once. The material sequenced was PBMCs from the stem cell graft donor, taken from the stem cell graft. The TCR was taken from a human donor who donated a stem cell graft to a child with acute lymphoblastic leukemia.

The CDR3 reads CSARQGAKPQHF. Here the CDR3 DNA reads TGCAGTGCTCGACAGGGCGCGAAGCCCCAGCATTTT. The rearrangement uses TRBV20-1 and TRBJ1-5, with TRBD1 identical over 7 bases. The V gene's germline CDR1 is DFQATT and CDR2 SNEGSKA (reference sequence). The CDR3 loop spans 12 amino acids. V trimming: 5 bases; J trimming: 8 bases; junction bases outside the gene matches: 6.